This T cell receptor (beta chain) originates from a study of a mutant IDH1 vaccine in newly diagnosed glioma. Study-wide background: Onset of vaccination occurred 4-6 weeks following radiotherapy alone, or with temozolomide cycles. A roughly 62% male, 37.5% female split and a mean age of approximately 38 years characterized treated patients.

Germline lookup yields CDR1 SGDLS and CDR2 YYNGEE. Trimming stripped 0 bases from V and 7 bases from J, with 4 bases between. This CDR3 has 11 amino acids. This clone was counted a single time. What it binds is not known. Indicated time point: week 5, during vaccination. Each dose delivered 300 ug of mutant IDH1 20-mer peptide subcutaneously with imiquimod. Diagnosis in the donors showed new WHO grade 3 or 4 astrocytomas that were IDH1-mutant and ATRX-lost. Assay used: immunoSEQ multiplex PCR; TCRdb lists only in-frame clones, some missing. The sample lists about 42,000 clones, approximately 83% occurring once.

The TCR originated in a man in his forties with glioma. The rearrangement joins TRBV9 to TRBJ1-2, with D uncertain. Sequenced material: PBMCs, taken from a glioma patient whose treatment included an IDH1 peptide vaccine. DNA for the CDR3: TGTGCCAGCAGCGTAGATGGTGGCTACACCTTC. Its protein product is CASSVDGGYTF.